This T cell receptor (beta chain) was captured in a study of cytomegalovirus exposure and HLA in healthy donors. Study-wide findings and caveats: Later analysis indicated greater clonal expansion among HLA-associated TCR beta chains than among equally common other chains. Common viral pathogens were later found to be apparently linked to several of the most significant clusters.

On this clone itself: Its specificity is unknown.

Primers included in the PCR were 60 Vbeta and 13 Jbeta primers. Repertoires were generated with immunoSEQ multiplex PCR, while TCRdb's copy carries only in-frame clones and drops some. The sample includes 130,000 to 150,000 clones, about four fifths of them seen just once. With 1 base removed from V and 7 bases from J, the gap between germline ends came to 10 bases. Looked up from germline, CDR1 is WNHNN and CDR2 is SYGVQD (reference sequence). The CDR3 contains 14 residues. The source is a woman aged 18-29 years in good health and CMV-seropositive. J is TRBJ2-2 and V is TRBV10-1, with a weak D call TRBD2 (6 bases). Source material: PBMCs. CDR3 nucleotide sequence: TGCGCCAGCAGTGAGTTATCTAGCGTCGGGGAGCTGTTTTTT. Protein product: CASSELSSVGELFF.